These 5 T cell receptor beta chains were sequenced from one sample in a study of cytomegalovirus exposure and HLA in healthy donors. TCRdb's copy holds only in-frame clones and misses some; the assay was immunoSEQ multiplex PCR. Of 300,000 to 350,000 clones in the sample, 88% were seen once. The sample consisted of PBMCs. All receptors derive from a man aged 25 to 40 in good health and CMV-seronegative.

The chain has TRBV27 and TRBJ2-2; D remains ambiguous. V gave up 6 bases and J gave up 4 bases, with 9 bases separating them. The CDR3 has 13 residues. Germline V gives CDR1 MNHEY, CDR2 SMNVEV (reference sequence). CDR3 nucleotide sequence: TGTGCCAGCAGCCCCGCTATCACCGGGGAGCTGTTTTTT. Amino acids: CASSPAITGELFF.

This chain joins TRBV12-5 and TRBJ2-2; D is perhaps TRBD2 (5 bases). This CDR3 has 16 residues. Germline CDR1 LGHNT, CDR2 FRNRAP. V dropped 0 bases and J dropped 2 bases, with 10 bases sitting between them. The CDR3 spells CASGLVAGVNTGELFF. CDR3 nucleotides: TGTGCTAGTGGTTTGGTCGCCGGGGTAAACACCGGGGAGCTGTTTTTT. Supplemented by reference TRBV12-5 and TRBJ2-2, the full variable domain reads DARVTQTPRHKVTEMGQEVTMRCQPILGHNTVFWYRQTMMQGLELLAYFRNRAPLDDSGMPKDRFSAEMPDATLATLKIQPSEPRDSAVYFCASGLVAGVNTGELFFGEGSRLTVL.

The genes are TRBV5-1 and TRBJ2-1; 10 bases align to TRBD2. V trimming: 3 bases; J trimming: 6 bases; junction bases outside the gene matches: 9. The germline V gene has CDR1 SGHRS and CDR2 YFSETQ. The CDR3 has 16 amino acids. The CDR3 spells CASSSASGGLSNEQFF. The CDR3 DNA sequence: TGCGCCAGCAGCTCGGCTAGCGGGGGCCTCAGCAATGAGCAGTTCTTC.

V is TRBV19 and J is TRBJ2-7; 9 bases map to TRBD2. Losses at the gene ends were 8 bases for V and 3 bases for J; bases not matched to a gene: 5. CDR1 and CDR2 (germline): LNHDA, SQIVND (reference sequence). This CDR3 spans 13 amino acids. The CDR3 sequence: CASGVAGDYEQYF. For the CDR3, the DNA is TGTGCCAGTGGGGTAGCGGGGGACTACGAGCAGTACTTC.

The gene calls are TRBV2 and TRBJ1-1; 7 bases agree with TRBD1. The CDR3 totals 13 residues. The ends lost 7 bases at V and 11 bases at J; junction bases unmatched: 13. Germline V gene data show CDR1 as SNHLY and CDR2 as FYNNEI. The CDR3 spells CASTESRQGEAFF. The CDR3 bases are TGTGCCAGCACCGAGTCCCGACAGGGAGAGGCTTTCTTT.